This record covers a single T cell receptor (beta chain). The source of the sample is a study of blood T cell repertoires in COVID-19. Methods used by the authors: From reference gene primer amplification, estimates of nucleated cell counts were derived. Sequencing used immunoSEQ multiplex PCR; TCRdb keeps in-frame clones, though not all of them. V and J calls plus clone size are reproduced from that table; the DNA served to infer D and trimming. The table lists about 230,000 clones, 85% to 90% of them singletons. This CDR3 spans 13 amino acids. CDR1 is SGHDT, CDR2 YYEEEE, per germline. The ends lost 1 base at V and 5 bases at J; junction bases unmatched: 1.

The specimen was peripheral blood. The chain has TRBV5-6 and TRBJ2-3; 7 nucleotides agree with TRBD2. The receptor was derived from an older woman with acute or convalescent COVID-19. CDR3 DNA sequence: TGTGCCAGCAGCTTGACTAGCGAAGATACGCAGTATTTT. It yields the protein CASSLTSEDTQYF.